The source of this T cell receptor (beta chain) is a study of blood T cell repertoires in COVID-19. V lost 5 bases and J lost 4; bases outside the gene matches: 17. The CDR3 has 19 amino acids. Germline V gene data show CDR1 as SGHVS and CDR2 as FQNEAQ. Using immunoSEQ multiplex PCR, the repertoire was profiled, and TCRdb retains in-frame clones only, with some absent. This sample yields some 170,000 clones, of which 70% to 90% are seen a single time; approximately 11% belongs to the top ten. Sequences were obtained from peripheral blood. The source of this sequence is a human donor in a cohort sampled during active COVID-19. The chain employs TRBV7-8 and TRBJ2-3; 11 nucleotides agree with TRBD2. CDR3 sequence (DNA): TGTGCCAGCAGCCCTCGGGGTAGCGGGGGGGCCATCTTCGCAGATACGCAGTATTTT. Its protein product is CASSPRGSGGAIFADTQYF.